The T cell receptor beta chain described here comes from a study of blood T cell repertoires in COVID-19. Assay: immunoSEQ multiplex PCR; the TCRdb copy retains only in-frame clones and omits some. The data contain approximately 240,000 clones, roughly 81% of them seen just once; the ten biggest clones take up 2.9%. CDR1 and CDR2 (germline): SNHLY, FYNNEI. This CDR3 spans 15 amino acids. Losses at the gene ends were 4 bases for V and 5 bases for J; bases not matched to a gene: 8. The sequence was obtained from a man aged 50 to 60 who had recovered from COVID-19. Material: peripheral blood. The rearrangement links TRBV2 to TRBJ2-5, with 9 positions matching TRBD2. CDR3 nucleotide sequence: TGTGCCAGCAGTGCAAAGGGGGCGGGAGGGGAGACCCAGTACTTC. Translation: CASSAKGAGGETQYF.